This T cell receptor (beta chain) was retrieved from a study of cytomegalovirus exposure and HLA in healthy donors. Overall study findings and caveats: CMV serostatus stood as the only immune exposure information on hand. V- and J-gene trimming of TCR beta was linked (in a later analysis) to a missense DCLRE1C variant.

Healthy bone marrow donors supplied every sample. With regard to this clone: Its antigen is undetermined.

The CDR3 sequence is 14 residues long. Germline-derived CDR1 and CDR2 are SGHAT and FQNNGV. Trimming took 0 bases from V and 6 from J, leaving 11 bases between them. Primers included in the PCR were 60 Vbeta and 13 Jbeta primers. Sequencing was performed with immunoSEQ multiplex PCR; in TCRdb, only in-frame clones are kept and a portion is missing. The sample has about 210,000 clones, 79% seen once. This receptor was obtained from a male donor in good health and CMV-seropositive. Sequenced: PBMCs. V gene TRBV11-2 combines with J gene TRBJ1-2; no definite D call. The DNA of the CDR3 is TGTGCCAGCAGCTTAGATCTCCCAGAAGATGGCTACACCTTC. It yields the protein CASSLDLPEDGYTF. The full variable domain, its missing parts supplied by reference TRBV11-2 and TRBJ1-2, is EAGVAQSPRYKIIEKRQSVAFWCNPISGHATLYWYQQILGQGPKLLIQFQNNGVVDDSQLPKDRFSAERLKGVDSTLKIQPAKLEDSAVYLCASSLDLPEDGYTFGSGTRLTVV.